A single sample is the source of the 10 T cell receptor beta chains below, sequenced in a study of T cell responses to AZD1222 COVID-19 vaccine. The table came from immunoSEQ multiplex PCR; TCRdb's copy has only in-frame clones and leaves some out. The profile shows roughly 81,000 clones, 80% to 90% of them singletons. The sample consisted of peripheral blood, taken on day 0 of AZD1222 vaccination. The receptor set was obtained from an adult in good health.

The chain joins TRBV5-4 to TRBJ1-4; TRBD1 might be the D (6 bases). This CDR3 is 15 amino acids long. Germline CDR1 reads SGHNT; CDR2 reads YYREEE (reference sequence). V lost 4 bases and J lost 4, with 14 bases in between. The CDR3, as DNA: TGTGCCAGCAGCGAACAACAGGGAGGTAATGAAAAACTGTTTTTT. Protein product: CASSEQQGGNEKLFF.

The chain joins TRBV10-2 to TRBJ2-2; D may be TRBD2 (6 bases). The CDR3 is 14 residues long. Per germline, CDR1 WSHSY and CDR2 SAAADI. V dropped 7 bases and J dropped 4 bases, with 13 bases sitting between them. The chain's CDR3 is CASKMAGSTGELFF. DNA of the CDR3: TGCGCCAGCAAAATGGCGGGGAGCACCGGGGAGCTGTTTTTT.

The CDR3 bases are TGTGCCAGCAGGGGGGCAGGGGGGAAGGAAGCTTTCTTT. This sequence encodes CASRGAGGKEAFF. V gene TRBV6-5 combines with J gene TRBJ1-1; the match to TRBD1 covers 7 bases. The CDR3 extends over 13 amino acids. The germline gives CDR1 MNHEY, CDR2 SVGAGI. V was pared by 6 bases and J by 8 bases, with 9 bases of the junction left unmatched.

The rearrangement uses TRBV19 and TRBJ1-1; no definite D call. The CDR3 is 13 amino acids. In germline, CDR1 is LNHDA, CDR2 SQIVND (reference sequence). V dropped 3 bases and J dropped 1 base, with 6 bases sitting between them. CDR3 region: CASSIKGNTEAFF. CDR3 nucleotide sequence: TGTGCCAGTAGTATTAAGGGGAACACTGAAGCTTTCTTT.

V usage is TRBV27 and J usage is TRBJ2-7; 7 positions agree with TRBD2. The CDR3 is 19 amino acids. Unmatched junction bases numbered 25, after V lost 6 bases and J lost 5 bases. Germline CDR1 and CDR2: MNHEY and SMNVEV (reference sequence). The CDR3 DNA reads as TGTGCCAGCAGCGGTCGAAGCGGAGGTGGGAGGGGCCTCTTCGACGAGCAGTACTTC. As protein: CASSGRSGGGRGLFDEQYF.

The CDR3 protein is CATSTGAQDGYTF. CDR3 bases: TGTGCCACCAGTACGGGGGCGCAGGATGGCTACACCTTC. The V call is TRBV15, the J call TRBJ1-2; weak D call: TRBD1 (6 bases). The V end was cut by 6 bases, the J end by 6 bases, with 14 bases between. Looked up from germline, CDR1 is LNHNV and CDR2 is YYDKDF (reference sequence). The CDR3 extends over 13 amino acids.

CDR3 residues: CASRGLAGADTQYF. In DNA form, the CDR3 reads TGTGCCAGCAGAGGACTAGCGGGAGCAGATACGCAGTATTTT. The chain is built from TRBV2 and TRBJ2-3, with 13 bases aligning to TRBD2. The germline gives CDR1 SNHLY, CDR2 FYNNEI. The J segment lost 4 bases and the V segment lost 6 bases, leaving 1 base of the junction unmatched. The CDR3 totals 14 residues.

The CDR3 coding sequence is TGTGCCAGCAGCGTTGACAGGGGTCTGGCAGATACGCAGTATTTT. Its translation: CASSVDRGLADTQYF. The gene calls are TRBV5-4 and TRBJ2-3; 8 bases are shared with TRBD1. Trimming cost V 4 bases and J 4 bases; bases outside gene matches: 8. Germline lookup yields CDR1 SGHNT and CDR2 YYREEE (reference sequence). The CDR3 loop spans 15 amino acids.

This rearrangement joins TRBV2 to TRBJ1-2; TRBD1 agrees at 9 bases. After removal of 4 bases from V and 7 bases from J, the junction contained 10 bases not matched to a gene. The CDR3 spans 15 residues. The germline gives CDR1 SNHLY, CDR2 FYNNEI. In DNA form, the CDR3 reads TGTGCCAGCAGTGCAAACAGGGGGCTTGGGTTTGGCTACACCTTC. Translated, it gives CASSANRGLGFGYTF.

About this clone: The sample has other DNA sequences that encode this CDR3 too. The rearrangement uses TRBV5-1 and TRBJ1-1, with D perhaps matching TRBD1 (6 bases). With 2 bases removed from V and 3 bases from J, the gap between germline ends came to 11 bases. CDR1 is SGHRS and CDR2 is YFSETQ in the germline V gene. The CDR3 extends over 14 amino acids. The CDR3 sequence is CASSLVGAYTEAFF. In DNA form, the CDR3 reads TGCGCCAGCAGCTTAGTGGGGGCGTACACTGAAGCTTTCTTT.